This TCR beta chain was sequenced during a study of blood T cell repertoires in COVID-19. The overall study: COVID-19 samples collected from the United States, Italy and Spain covered acute and convalescent phases. The cDNA or gDNA used as material had been derived from T cells, B-cell-depleted T cells, or PBMCs.

Trimming took 6 bases from V and 0 from J, leaving 11 bases between them. The length of the CDR3 is 14 residues. Per the germline V gene, CDR1 is SGDLS and CDR2 is YYNGEE. The authors' processing: Scientists estimated how many nucleated cells there were by amplifying reference gene primers. Assay used: immunoSEQ multiplex PCR; TCRdb lists only in-frame clones, some missing. From that table come the V and J calls and clone size; the DNA was used to work out D and trimming. Of about 61,000 clones in the sample, about 78% were seen once. This chain links TRBV9 with TRBJ2-3; D is perhaps TRBD2 (5 bases). This clonotype was obtained from an elderly man with active or convalescent COVID-19. The material sequenced was peripheral blood. This CDR3 is CASTKRPSTDTQYF. CDR3 sequence (DNA): TGTGCCAGCACCAAGCGGCCTAGCACAGATACGCAGTATTTT.